The text below deals with one T cell receptor (beta chain). This sample stems from a study of long-term antiretroviral therapy in people with HIV. In each sample, about 0.95-11 million cryopreserved PBMC were present before DNA extraction. Survey-level resolution applied to immunoSEQ assay v3.0. Sequencing aimed to cover about 40,000-55,000 T-cell genomes per sample. The assay was immunoSEQ multiplex PCR, and TCRdb's table has in-frame clones only and misses some. The sample consists of 20,000 to 25,000 clones, around four fifths of them appearing once. Trimming shortened V by 6 bases and J by 1 base, and 9 bases separated the two germline ends. This CDR3 region has 14 residues. Germline V lookup: CDR1 MNHEY, CDR2 SVGAGI.

Sequenced material: unsorted PBMCs, taken about 4 years after starting antiretroviral therapy. The TCR sequence derives from a man aged 18 to 30 with HIV. The chain links TRBV6-5 to TRBJ2-2; D unclear. CDR3 sequence: CASSPDENTGELFF. CDR3 in DNA: TGTGCCAGCAGCCCTGACGAGAACACCGGGGAGCTGTTTTTT.